This TCR beta chain was retrieved from a study of T cells in Graves' hyperthyroidism and ophthalmopathy. Findings and caveats of the study: Most expanded thyroid clonotypes above 0.001 recurred in blood.

In this sample, this clonotype turned up many times. Its antigen is undetermined. TCR beta CDR3 regions were amplified from RNA. A set of HTBI primers served as the primers for a first-round RT-PCR of the TCR CDR3. TCRdb reanalysed the multiplex PCR reads using MiXCR and keeps one entry per CDR3 protein. The sample carries around 610,000 distinct CDR3 sequences, roughly 14% recorded once. CDR1 and CDR2 from the germline V gene are DFQATT and SNEGSKA (reference sequence). CDR3 length: 13 residues. V gave up 0 bases and J gave up 5 bases, with 10 bases separating them. Each ophthalmopathy patient scored at least 3 on the Clinical Activity Score and at least 4 on NOSPECS grade, with duration under 3 months. Patients with uncontrolled infections, other autoimmune diseases, pregnancy or lactation were excluded. Fresh peripheral blood, about 9.9 ml, yielded the PBMCs.

Sequencing used blood. The chain combines TRBV20-1 with TRBJ1-1; no firm D call. The receptor's source is a woman between 35 and 50 years old with Graves' ophthalmopathy. The CDR3, as DNA: TGCAGTGCTAGAGATAGCCCGGGGACTGAAGCTTTCTTT. Residues: CSARDSPGTEAFF.